The sequence of this TCR beta chain was determined in a study of identifying expanded T cells in peripheral blood. The germline gives CDR1 SGHVS, CDR2 FNYEAQ. The CDR3 length is 17 residues. V lost 2 bases, J lost 5 bases, and 11 bases stayed unmatched. TCRdb's copy holds only in-frame clones and misses some; the assay was immunoSEQ multiplex PCR. This sample has 75,000 to 90,000 clones; 80% to 90% occur once, and the top ten carry 7.3%. Comment on this clone: The antigen is not known.

General study findings and limits: Technical replicates showed around 1.2 changed clones; about 2 weeks 15 to 20; four weeks 19.

The chain has TRBV7-6 and TRBJ2-1; 8 bases agree with TRBD2. This sequence originates from a person between 18 and 75 years old in good health. Specimen: blood. The CDR3 coding sequence is TGTGCCAGCAGCTTAAGGAGGTCCAGCGGGGGACACAATGAGCAGTTCTTC. Protein: CASSLRRSSGGHNEQFF.